Reported below is one T cell receptor (beta chain). This record comes from a study of T cells after yellow fever vaccination. TCRdb used MiXCR to reprocess the 5' RACE reads, holding one entry per CDR3 protein. Of more than 350,000 distinct CDR3 sequences listed, 11% are singletons. This receptor was obtained from a man between 18 and 35 years old who received the YFV17D yellow fever vaccine. The specimen comprised PBMCs, sampled on the day of the first yellow fever vaccination.

The CDR3 DNA sequence: TGTGCCAGCAGCTTTATAGCGGGGACCTACGAGCAGTACTTC. It yields the protein CASSFIAGTYEQYF. The chain is built from TRBV11-2 and TRBJ2-7; 8 bases match TRBD2. Per germline, CDR1 SGHAT and CDR2 FQNNGV. J gave up 2 bases and V 3 bases, and 3 bases lay outside the gene matches. The CDR3 consists of 14 residues. Based on the CDR3 plus reference TRBV11-2 and TRBJ2-7, the full variable domain is EAGVAQSPRYKIIEKRQSVAFWCNPISGHATLYWYQQILGQGPKLLIQFQNNGVVDDSQLPKDRFSAERLKGVDSTLKIQPAKLEDSAVYLCASSFIAGTYEQYFGPGTRLTVT.